Described below is a single T cell receptor (beta chain) sequence and its context. Sequencing was performed with immunoSEQ multiplex PCR; in TCRdb, only in-frame clones are kept and a portion is missing. The sample records around 170,000 clones, about 83% being singletons. The data are from a study of blood T cell repertoires in COVID-19. The J segment lost 4 bases and the V segment lost 6 bases, leaving 5 bases of the junction unmatched. Germline V CDR1 and CDR2: SNHLY, FYNNEI. The CDR3 length is 15 residues. The sample consisted of PBMCs or T cells enriched from blood (not recorded which). This clonotype was obtained from a woman aged 25 to 39 who had recovered from COVID-19. The chain recombines TRBV2 with TRBJ2-3; TRBD2 matches at 12 bases. For the CDR3, the DNA is TGTGCCAGCAGACTAGCGGGAGGATGGGCAGATACGCAGTATTTT. Translating it yields CASRLAGGWADTQYF.